This TCR beta chain is drawn from a study of blood T cell repertoires in COVID-19. In the study overall: COVID-19 samples, acute and convalescent, were from the United States, Italy and Spain. PBMCs, B-cell-depleted T cells, or T cells provided the cDNA or gDNA that made up the material.

Only in-frame clones appear in the TCRdb table, and some are missing; sequencing was by immunoSEQ multiplex PCR. The sample lists 200,000 or so clones; around three quarters were seen once. V was pared by 6 bases and J by 7 bases, with 9 bases of the junction left unmatched. Per the germline V gene, CDR1 is MDHEN and CDR2 is SYDVKM. The CDR3 sequence is 14 residues long. The chain carries TRBV28 and TRBJ1-2, with TRBD1 matching 9 bases. The clonotype was recovered from a man aged 60 to 75 with active or convalescent COVID-19. The material sequenced was peripheral blood. The CDR3 sequence: CASRAGTGFFGYTF. The CDR3 DNA is TGTGCCAGCAGGGCCGGGACAGGGTTTTTTGGCTACACCTTC.